The 10 T cell receptor beta chains reported below all come from one sample, sequenced in a study of T cell repertoires in cytomegalovirus infection. TCRdb ran MiXCR on the reads and lists one entry per CDR3 protein. The repertoire consists of 100,000 to 150,000 distinct CDR3 sequences, with 8.8% occurring once and the leading ten covering 9.5% to 13%. Sequencing input: PBMCs. The receptors here all came from a human donor in good health (CMV status not recorded). Some clones in this sample may be carry-over from other donors' samples.

This clonotype was observed a handful of times. The J gene is TRBJ2-1, the V gene TRBV7-9, with a weak D call TRBD2 (6 bases). The germline gives CDR1 SEHNR, CDR2 FQNEAQ (reference sequence). CDR3 length: 15 amino acids. Trimming removed 4 bases from V and 9 bases from J, with 19 bases in between. The chain's CDR3 is CASSSPGRMIGEQFF. CDR3 in DNA: TGTGCCAGCAGCTCCCCAGGGAGGATGATTGGTGAGCAGTTCTTC. The full variable domain, with the rest looked up from reference TRBV7-9 and TRBJ2-1, is DTGVSQNPRHKITKRGQNVTFRCDPISEHNRLYWYRQTLGQGPEFLTYFQNEAQLEKSRLLSDRFSAERPKGSFSTLEIQRTEQGDSAMYLCASSSPGRMIGEQFFGPGTRLTVL.

This clonotype was counted between two and nine times. The chain is built from TRBV20-1 and TRBJ2-3, with no clear D. The CDR3 is 12 amino acids. CDR1 is DFQATT and CDR2 is SNEGSKA in the germline V gene (reference sequence). Trimming stripped 6 bases from V and 0 bases from J, with 7 bases between. The CDR3 reads CSATESTDTQYF. CDR3 sequence (DNA): TGCAGTGCCACAGAGAGCACAGATACGCAGTATTTT.

This clonotype was counted at least ten times. The chain joins TRBV20-1 to TRBJ2-1; 12 bases align to TRBD2. Germline V gene lookup returns CDR1 DFQATT and CDR2 SNEGSKA (reference sequence). With 4 bases clipped from V and 6 bases from J, the junction kept 4 bases outside the gene matches. This CDR3 region has 14 residues. The CDR3 coding sequence is TGCAGTGCTATCCTACTAGCGGGGGGCAATGAGCAGTTCTTC. This sequence encodes CSAILLAGGNEQFF.

A remark on this clonotype: Since a much larger clone is just one base distant, this may be a read error. The chain couples TRBV28 to TRBJ1-1; D remains ambiguous. From germline, CDR1 is MDHEN and CDR2 SYDVKM. The CDR3 covers 12 residues. The CDR3 DNA sequence: TGTGCCAGCAGTCAGGAGCGGGCTGAAGGTTTCTTT. As protein: CASSQERAEGFF. Supplemented by reference TRBV28 and TRBJ1-1, the full variable domain reads DVKVTQSSRYLVKRTGEKVFLECVQDMDHENMFWYRQDPGLGLRLIYFSYDVKMKEKGDIPEGYSVSREKKERFSLILESASTNQTSMYLCASSQERAEGFFGQGTRLTVV.

This clonotype was seen at least ten times. This CDR3 reads CASSRQGQQETQYF. DNA for the CDR3: TGTGCCAGCAGCAGACAGGGCCAACAAGAGACCCAGTACTTC. V usage is TRBV5-6 and J usage is TRBJ2-5, with 7 bases fitting TRBD1. Trimming removed 4 bases from V and 2 bases from J; junction bases left unmatched: 5. Germline-derived CDR1 and CDR2 are SGHDT and YYEEEE. This CDR3 is built from 14 residues.

This clonotype was recorded many times. V and J are TRBV2 and TRBJ2-3; the D gene is possibly TRBD1 (5 bases). Germline-derived CDR1 and CDR2 are SNHLY and FYNNEI. Trimming removed 3 bases at V and 7 bases at J, with 11 bases between. The CDR3 totals 13 residues. The CDR3 DNA follows: TGTGCCAGCAGTGAGACAGAGCGACATACGCAGTATTTT. It encodes CASSETERHTQYF.

This clonotype has a count of ten or more. This sequence joins TRBV28 and TRBJ2-5; possible D gene TRBD1, 6 bases. V was pared by 2 bases and J by 5 bases, with 18 bases between. This CDR3 has 16 residues. The germline CDR1 and CDR2 sequences are MDHEN and SYDVKM. The CDR3 is CASSLAPTGPRETQYF. The DNA for the CDR3 is TGTGCCAGCAGTTTAGCTCCGACAGGCCCCAGGGAGACCCAGTACTTC. The full variable domain, its missing parts supplied by reference TRBV28 and TRBJ2-5, is DVKVTQSSRYLVKRTGEKVFLECVQDMDHENMFWYRQDPGLGLRLIYFSYDVKMKEKGDIPEGYSVSREKKERFSLILESASTNQTSMYLCASSLAPTGPRETQYFGPGTRLLVL.

This clonotype was seen at least ten times. The chain combines TRBV12-3 or TRBV12-4 with TRBJ1-1; no clear D gene. CDR3 length: 12 amino acids. The germline V and J ends were trimmed by 3 bases and 5 bases, with 7 bases remaining between them. The CDR3 bases are TGTGCCAGCAGTTTCCAGGAAACTGAAGCTTTCTTT. Its protein product is CASSFQETEAFF.

This clonotype has ten or more counts. CDR3 sequence: CASSLGTSGGQETQYF. CDR3 DNA: TGTGCCAGCAGTTTAGGGACTAGCGGGGGCCAAGAGACCCAGTACTTC. V usage is TRBV12-3 or TRBV12-4 and J usage is TRBJ2-5; TRBD2 aligns across 13 bases. There are 16 residues in the CDR3. V was pared by 1 base and J by 1 base, with 0 bases of the junction left unmatched.

This clonotype was observed at least ten times. This rearrangement joins TRBV23-1 to TRBJ1-6; no firm D call. TRBV23-1 is classed as an ORF, of uncertain function. Trimming left V 8 bases short and J 4 bases short, with 12 bases between. The CDR3 spans 14 residues. CDR3 bases: TGCGCCAGCCTAGGATTAGGGTATAATTCACCCCTCCACTTT. Protein: CASLGLGYNSPLHF.